This note documents a single T cell receptor beta chain sequence. Antigen: not known. The V gene lost 4 bases and the J gene lost 2 bases, with 16 bases spanning the gap. CDR1 and CDR2 from the germline V gene are SGHDT and YYEEEE. This CDR3 region has 17 residues. The method was immunoSEQ multiplex PCR; TCRdb's version includes in-frame clones alone and lacks a portion of them. The sample lists some 87,000 clones, more than 70% occurring once. This record belongs to a study of fetal regulatory T cell absence and autoimmunity. Across the whole study: The IPEX patients lacked clinical diabetes but had exocrine pancreas autoimmunity.

The study's findings and limits: The oligoclonal enrichment was interpreted as supporting antigen-driven pancreatic autoimmunity before birth in IPEX syndrome.

The sequence was obtained from a male donor with IPEX syndrome. The specimen was pancreas tissue. This chain joins TRBV5-6 and TRBJ2-6; D possibly matches TRBD1 or TRBD2 (5 bases each). The CDR3 bases are TGTGCCAGCAGCCAGAGTGAGGGGTGGGCTGGGGCCAACGTCCTGACTTTC. As protein: CASSQSEGWAGANVLTF.